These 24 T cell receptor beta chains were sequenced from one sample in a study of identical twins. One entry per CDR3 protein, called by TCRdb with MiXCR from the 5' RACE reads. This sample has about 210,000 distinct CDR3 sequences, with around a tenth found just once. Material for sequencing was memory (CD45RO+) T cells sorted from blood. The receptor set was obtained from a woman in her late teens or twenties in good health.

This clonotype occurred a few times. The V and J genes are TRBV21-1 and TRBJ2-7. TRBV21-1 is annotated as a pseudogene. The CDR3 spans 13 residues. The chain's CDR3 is CASSKLQSYEQYF. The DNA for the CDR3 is TGTGCCAGCAGCAAACTTCAATCCTACGAGCAGTACTTC.

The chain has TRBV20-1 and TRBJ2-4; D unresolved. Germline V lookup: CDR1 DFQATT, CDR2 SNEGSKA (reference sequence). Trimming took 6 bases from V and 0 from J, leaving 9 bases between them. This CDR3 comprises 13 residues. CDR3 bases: TGCAGTGCAGCGTCTGGAGCCAAAAACATTCAGTACTTC. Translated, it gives CSAASGAKNIQYF.

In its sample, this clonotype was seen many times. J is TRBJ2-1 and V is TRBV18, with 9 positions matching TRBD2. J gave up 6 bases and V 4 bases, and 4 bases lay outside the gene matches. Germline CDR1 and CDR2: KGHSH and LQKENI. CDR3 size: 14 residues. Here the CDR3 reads CASSRGLASNEQFF. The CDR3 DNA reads TGTGCCAGCTCACGGGGACTAGCAAGCAATGAGCAGTTCTTC.

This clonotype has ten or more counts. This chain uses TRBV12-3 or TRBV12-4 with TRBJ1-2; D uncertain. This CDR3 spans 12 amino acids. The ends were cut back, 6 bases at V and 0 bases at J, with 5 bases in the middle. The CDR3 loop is CASRPANYGYTF. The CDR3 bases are TGTGCCAGCAGGCCAGCTAACTATGGCTACACCTTC.

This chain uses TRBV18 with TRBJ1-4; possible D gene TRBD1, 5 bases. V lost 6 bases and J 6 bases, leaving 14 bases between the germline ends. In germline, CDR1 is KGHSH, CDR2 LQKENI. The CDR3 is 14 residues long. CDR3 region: CASSEGGTYEKLFF. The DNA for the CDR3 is TGTGCCAGCTCTGAGGGTGGGACGTATGAAAAACTGTTTTTT.

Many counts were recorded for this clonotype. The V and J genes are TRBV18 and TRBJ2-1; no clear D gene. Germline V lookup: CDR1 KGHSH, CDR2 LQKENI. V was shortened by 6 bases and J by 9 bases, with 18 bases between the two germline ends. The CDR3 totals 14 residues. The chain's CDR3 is CASSNQVQDTEQFF. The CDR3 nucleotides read TGTGCCAGCTCGAACCAGGTCCAGGATACTGAGCAGTTCTTC.

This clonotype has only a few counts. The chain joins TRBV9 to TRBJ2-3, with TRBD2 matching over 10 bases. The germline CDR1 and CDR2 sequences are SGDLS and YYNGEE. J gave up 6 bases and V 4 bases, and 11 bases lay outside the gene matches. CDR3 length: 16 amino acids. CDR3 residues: CASSPPSSGGADTQYF. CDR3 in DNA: TGTGCCAGCAGCCCCCCCTCTAGCGGGGGAGCGGATACGCAGTATTTT. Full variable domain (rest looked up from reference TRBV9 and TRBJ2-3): DSGVTQTPKHLITATGQRVTLRCSPRSGDLSVYWYQQSLDQGLQFLIQYYNGEERAKGNILERFSAQQFPDLHSELNLSSLELGDSALYFCASSPPSSGGADTQYFGPGTRLTVL.

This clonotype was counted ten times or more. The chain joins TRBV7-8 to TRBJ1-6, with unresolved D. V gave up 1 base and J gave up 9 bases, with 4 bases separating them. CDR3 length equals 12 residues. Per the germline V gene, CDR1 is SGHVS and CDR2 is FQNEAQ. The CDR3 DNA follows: TGTGCCAGCAGCTTAGTCGCTTCACCCCTCCACTTT. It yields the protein CASSLVASPLHF.

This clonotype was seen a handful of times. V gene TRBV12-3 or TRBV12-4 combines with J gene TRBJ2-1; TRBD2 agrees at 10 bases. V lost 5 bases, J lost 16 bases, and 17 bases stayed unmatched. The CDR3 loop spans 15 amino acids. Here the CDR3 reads CASSRAIAGGRGSFF. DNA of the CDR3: TGTGCCAGCAGTCGGGCTATAGCGGGGGGCCGAGGTTCATTCTTC.

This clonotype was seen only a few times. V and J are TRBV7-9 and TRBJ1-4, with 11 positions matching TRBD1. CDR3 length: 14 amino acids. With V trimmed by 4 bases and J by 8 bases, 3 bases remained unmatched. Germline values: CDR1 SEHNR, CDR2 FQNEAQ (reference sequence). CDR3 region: CASSSWTGGEKLFF. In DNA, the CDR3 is TGTGCCAGCAGCTCTTGGACAGGGGGCGAAAAACTGTTTTTT.

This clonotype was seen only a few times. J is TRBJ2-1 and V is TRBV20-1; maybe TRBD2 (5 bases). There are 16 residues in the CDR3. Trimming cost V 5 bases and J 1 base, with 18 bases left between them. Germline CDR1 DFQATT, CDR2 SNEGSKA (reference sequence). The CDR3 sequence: CSAPPPHGVSYNEQFF. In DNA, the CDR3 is TGCAGTGCTCCCCCGCCGCACGGGGTTTCCTACAATGAGCAGTTCTTC.

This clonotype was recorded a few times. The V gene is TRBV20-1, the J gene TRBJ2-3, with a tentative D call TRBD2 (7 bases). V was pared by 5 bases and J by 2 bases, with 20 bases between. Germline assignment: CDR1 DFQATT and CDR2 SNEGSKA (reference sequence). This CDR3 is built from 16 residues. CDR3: CSAGGGGAGNTDTQYF. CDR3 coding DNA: TGCAGTGCTGGCGGTGGGGGGGCCGGTAACACAGATACGCAGTATTTT.

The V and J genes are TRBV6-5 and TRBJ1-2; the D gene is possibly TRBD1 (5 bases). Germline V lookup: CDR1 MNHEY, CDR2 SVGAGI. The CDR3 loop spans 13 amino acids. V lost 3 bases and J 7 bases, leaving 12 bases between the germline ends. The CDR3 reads CASSYSTEFGYTF. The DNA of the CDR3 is TGTGCCAGCAGTTATTCGACAGAGTTTGGCTACACCTTC.

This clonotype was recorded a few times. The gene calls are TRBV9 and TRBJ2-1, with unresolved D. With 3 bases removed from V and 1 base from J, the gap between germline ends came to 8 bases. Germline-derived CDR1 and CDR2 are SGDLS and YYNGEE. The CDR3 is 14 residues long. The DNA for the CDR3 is TGTGCCAGCAGCGGAATGTGGTCCTACAATGAGCAGTTCTTC. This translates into CASSGMWSYNEQFF.

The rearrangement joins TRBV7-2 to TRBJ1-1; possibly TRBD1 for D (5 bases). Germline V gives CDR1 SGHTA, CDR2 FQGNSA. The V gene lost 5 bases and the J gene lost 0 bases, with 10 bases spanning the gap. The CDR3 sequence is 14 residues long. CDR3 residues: CASSTGPLNTEAFF. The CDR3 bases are TGTGCCAGCAGCACGGGACCGCTGAACACTGAAGCTTTCTTT.

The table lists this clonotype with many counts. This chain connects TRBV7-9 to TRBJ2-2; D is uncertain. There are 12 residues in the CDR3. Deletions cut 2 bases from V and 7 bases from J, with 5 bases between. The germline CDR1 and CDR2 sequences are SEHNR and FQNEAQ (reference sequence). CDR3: CASSLYFGELFF. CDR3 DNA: TGTGCCAGCAGCTTATACTTCGGGGAGCTGTTTTTT.

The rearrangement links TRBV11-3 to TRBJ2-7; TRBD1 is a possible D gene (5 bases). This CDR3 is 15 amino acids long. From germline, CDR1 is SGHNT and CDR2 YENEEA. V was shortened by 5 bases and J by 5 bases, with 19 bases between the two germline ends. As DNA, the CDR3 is TGTGCCAGCAGCCCCGGGCCCTTAGGGGTGGACGAGCAGTACTTC. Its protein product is CASSPGPLGVDEQYF.

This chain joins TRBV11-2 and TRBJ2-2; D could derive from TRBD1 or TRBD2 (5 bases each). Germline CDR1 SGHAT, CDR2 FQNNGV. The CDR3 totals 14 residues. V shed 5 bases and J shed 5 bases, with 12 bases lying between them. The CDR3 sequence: CASSRDRTTGELFF. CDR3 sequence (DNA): TGTGCCAGCAGCCGGGACCGGACTACCGGGGAGCTGTTTTTT.

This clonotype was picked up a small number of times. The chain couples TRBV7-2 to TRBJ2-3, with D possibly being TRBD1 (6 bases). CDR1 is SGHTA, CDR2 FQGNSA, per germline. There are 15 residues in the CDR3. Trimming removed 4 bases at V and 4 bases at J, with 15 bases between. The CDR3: CASSSDRSNADTQYF. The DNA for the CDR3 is TGTGCCAGCAGCTCCGACAGGAGTAACGCAGATACGCAGTATTTT.

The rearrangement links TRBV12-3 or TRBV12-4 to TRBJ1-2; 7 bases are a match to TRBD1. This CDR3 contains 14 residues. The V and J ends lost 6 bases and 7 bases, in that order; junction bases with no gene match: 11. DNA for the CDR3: TGTGCCAGCAGCACGGAGGGACAGTCCGTTGGCTACACCTTC. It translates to CASSTEGQSVGYTF.

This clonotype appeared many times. The DNA of the CDR3 is TGTGCCATCAGTGAGGGGACTAGCGGGGCTGAGCAGTTCTTC. Translating it yields CAISEGTSGAEQFF. V is TRBV10-3 and J is TRBJ2-1; TRBD2 matches at 13 bases. Germline V CDR1 and CDR2: ENHRY, SYGVKD. The junction had 1 base not matched to a gene; V was cut back by 2 bases and J by 9 bases. The CDR3 totals 14 residues.

CDR3 loop: CASSLGGWYTEAFF. The CDR3 DNA reads as TGTGCCAGCAGTTTAGGGGGGTGGTACACTGAAGCTTTCTTT. The chain is built from TRBV12-3 or TRBV12-4 and TRBJ1-1; D is possibly TRBD1 (5 bases). V was clipped by 1 base and J by 3 bases, with 9 bases between them. The CDR3 has 14 residues.

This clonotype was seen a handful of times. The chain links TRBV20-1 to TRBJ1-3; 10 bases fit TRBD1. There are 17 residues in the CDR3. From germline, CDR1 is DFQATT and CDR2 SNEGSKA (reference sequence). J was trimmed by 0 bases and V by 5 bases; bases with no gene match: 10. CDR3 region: CSALGQGMWSSGNTIYF. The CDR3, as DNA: TGCAGTGCTTTGGGACAGGGGATGTGGAGCTCTGGAAACACCATATATTTT.

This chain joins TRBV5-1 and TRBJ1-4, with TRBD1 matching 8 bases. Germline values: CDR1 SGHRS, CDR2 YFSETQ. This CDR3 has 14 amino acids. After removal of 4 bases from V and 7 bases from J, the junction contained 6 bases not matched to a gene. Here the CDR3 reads CASSPRGRSEKLFF. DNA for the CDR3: TGCGCCAGCAGCCCCAGGGGGCGCAGTGAAAAACTGTTTTTT.